This entry features one TCR beta chain sequence. The data were obtained in a study of blood T cell repertoires in COVID-19. Study overall: T cells, B-cell-depleted T cells, or PBMCs provided the cDNA or gDNA that served as material.

This CDR3 comprises 13 residues. Germline values: CDR1 SGDLS, CDR2 YYNGEE. V trimming: 2 bases; J trimming: 6 bases; junction bases outside the gene matches: 2. The repertoire was sequenced with immunoSEQ multiplex PCR; TCRdb's copy has only in-frame clones and lacks some. The data hold approximately 200,000 clones, with 80% to 90% observed a single time. This TCR derives from a man in his fifties who had recovered from COVID-19. The V and J genes are TRBV9 and TRBJ1-2; TRBD1 aligns across 9 bases. Sequencing was done on a sample of peripheral blood. CDR3 region: CASSVTGGHGYTF. CDR3 sequence (DNA): TGTGCCAGCAGCGTTACAGGGGGCCATGGCTACACCTTC.